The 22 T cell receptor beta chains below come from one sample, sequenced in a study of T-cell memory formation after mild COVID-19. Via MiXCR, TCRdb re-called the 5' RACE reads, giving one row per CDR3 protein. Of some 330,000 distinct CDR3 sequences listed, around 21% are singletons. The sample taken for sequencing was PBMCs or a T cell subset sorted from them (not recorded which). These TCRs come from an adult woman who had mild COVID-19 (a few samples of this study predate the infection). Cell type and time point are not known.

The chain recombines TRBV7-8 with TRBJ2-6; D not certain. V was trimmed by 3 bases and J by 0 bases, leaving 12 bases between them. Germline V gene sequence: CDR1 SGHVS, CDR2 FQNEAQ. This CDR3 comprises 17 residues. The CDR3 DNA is TGTGCCAGCAGCTTGGCGACCCCACGCTCTGGGGCCAACGTCCTGACTTTC. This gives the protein CASSLATPRSGANVLTF.

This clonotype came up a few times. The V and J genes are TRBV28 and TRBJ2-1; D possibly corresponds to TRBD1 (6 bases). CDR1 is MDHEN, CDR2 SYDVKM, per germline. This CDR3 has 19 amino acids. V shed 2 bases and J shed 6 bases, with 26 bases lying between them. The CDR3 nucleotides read TGTGCCAGCAGTTTACGCCAGCTACTAACAGGGAATTTCCTCAATGAGCAGTTCTTC. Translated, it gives CASSLRQLLTGNFLNEQFF.

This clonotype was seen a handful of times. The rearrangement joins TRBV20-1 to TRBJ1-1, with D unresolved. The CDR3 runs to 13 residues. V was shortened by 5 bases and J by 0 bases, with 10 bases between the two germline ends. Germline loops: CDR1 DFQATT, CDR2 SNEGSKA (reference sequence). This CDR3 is CSAAAGVNTEAFF. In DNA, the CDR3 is TGCAGTGCTGCGGCGGGTGTGAACACTGAAGCTTTCTTT.

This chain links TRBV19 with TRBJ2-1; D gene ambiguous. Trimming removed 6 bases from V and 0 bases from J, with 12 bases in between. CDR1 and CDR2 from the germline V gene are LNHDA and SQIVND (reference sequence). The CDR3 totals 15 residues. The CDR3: CASSPSMSSYNEQFF. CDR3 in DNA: TGTGCCAGTAGCCCCTCTATGAGCTCCTACAATGAGCAGTTCTTC. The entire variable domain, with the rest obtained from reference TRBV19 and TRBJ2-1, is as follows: DGGITQSPKYLFRKEGQNVTLSCEQNLNHDAMYWYRQDPGQGLRLIYYSQIVNDFQKGDIAEGYSVSREKKESFPLTVTSAQKNPTAFYLCASSPSMSSYNEQFFGPGTRLTVL.

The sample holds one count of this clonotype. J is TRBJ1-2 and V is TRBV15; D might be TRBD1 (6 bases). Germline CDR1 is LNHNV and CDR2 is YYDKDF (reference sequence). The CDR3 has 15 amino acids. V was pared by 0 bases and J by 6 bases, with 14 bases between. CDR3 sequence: CATSRDQQGFDGYTF. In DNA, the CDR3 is TGTGCCACCAGCAGAGATCAACAGGGTTTCGATGGCTACACCTTC.

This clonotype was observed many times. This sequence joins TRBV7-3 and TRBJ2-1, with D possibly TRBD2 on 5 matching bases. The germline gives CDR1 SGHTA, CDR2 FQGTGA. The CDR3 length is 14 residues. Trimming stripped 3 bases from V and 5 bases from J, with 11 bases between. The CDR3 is CASSLTGWDNEQFF. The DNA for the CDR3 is TGTGCCAGCAGCTTGACGGGGTGGGACAATGAGCAGTTCTTC.

CDR3 in DNA: TGTGCCAGCAGTGAAGGGACAGGGAATCAGCCCCAGCATTTT. Translating it yields CASSEGTGNQPQHF. This chain connects TRBV6-1 to TRBJ1-5; 8 bases agree with TRBD1. Germline CDR1 and CDR2: MNHNS and SASEGT. The ends lost 1 base at V and 4 bases at J; junction bases unmatched: 0. This CDR3 has 14 residues.

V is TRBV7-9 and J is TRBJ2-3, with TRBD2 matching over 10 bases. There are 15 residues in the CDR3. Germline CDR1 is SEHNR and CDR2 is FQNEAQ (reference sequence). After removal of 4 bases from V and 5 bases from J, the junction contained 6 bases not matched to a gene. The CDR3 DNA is TGTGCCAGCAGCTCAGCGGGGGGGTTACGAGATACGCAGTATTTT. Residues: CASSSAGGLRDTQYF.

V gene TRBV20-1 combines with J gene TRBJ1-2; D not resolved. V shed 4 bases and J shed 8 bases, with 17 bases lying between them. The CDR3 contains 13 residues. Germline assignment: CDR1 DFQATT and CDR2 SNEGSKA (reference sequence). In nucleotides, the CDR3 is TGCAGTGCTACCTCCGGGAAAAATCTAGGCTACACCTTC. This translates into CSATSGKNLGYTF.

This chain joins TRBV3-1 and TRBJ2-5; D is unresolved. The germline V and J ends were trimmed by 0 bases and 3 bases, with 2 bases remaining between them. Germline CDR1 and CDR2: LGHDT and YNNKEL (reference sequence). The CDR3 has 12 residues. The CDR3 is CASSQDEETQYF. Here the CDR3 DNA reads TGTGCCAGCAGCCAAGACGAAGAGACCCAGTACTTC.

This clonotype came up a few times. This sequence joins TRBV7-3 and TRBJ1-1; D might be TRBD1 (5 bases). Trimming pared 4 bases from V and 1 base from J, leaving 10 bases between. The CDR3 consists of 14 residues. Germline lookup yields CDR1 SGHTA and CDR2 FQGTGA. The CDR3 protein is CASSSRQTNTEAFF. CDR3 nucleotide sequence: TGTGCCAGCAGCTCACGACAGACGAACACTGAAGCTTTCTTT. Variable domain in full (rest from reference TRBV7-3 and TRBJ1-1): GAGVSQTPSNKVTEKGKYVELRCDPISGHTALYWYRQSLGQGPEFLIYFQGTGAADDSGLPNDRFFAVRPEGSVSTLKIQRTERGDSAVYLCASSSRQTNTEAFFGQGTRLTVV.

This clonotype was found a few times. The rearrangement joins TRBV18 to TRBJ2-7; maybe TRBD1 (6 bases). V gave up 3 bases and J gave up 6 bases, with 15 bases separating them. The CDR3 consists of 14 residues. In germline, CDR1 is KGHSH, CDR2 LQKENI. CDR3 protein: CASSPTRQVGEQYF. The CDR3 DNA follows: TGTGCCAGCTCACCGACCAGACAGGTTGGCGAGCAGTACTTC.

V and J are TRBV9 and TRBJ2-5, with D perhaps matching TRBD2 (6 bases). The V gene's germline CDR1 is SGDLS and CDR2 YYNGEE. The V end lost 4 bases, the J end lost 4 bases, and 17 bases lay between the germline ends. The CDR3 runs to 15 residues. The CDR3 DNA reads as TGTGCCAGCAGCCCCGGAGGGATCGTGGGAGAGACCCAGTACTTC. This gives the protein CASSPGGIVGETQYF.

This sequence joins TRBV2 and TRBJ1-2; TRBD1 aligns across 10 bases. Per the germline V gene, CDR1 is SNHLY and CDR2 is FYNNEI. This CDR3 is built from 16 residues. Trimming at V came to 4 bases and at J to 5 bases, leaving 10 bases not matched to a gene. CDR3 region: CASSASRTGGNYGYTF. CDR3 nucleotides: TGTGCCAGCAGTGCCTCCCGGACAGGGGGGAATTATGGCTACACCTTC.

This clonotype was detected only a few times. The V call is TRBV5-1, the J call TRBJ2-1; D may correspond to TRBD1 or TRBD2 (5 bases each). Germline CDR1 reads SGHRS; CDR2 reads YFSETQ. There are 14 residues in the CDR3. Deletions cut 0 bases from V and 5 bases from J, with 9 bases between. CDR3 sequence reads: CASSLGDLHNEQFF. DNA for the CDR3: TGCGCCAGCAGCTTGGGGGACCTCCACAATGAGCAGTTCTTC.

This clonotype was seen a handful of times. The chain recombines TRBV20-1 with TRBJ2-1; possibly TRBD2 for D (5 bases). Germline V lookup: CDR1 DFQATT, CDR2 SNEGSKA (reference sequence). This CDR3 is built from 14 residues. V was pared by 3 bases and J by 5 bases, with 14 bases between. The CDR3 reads CSARKSGIDNEQFF. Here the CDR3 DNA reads TGCAGTGCTAGGAAATCGGGAATTGACAATGAGCAGTTCTTC.

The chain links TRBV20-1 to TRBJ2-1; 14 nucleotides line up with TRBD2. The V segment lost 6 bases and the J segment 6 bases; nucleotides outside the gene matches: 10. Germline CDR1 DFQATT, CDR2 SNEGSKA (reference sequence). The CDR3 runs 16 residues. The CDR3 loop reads CSAPGLAGDRFNEQFF. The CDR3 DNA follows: TGCAGTGCCCCGGGACTAGCGGGAGATCGGTTCAATGAGCAGTTCTTC.

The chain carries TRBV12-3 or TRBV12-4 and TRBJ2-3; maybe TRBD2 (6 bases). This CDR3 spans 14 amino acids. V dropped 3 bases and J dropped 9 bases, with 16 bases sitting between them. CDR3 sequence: CASSFTSSTKTQYF. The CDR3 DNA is TGTGCCAGCAGTTTTACTAGCTCTACCAAAACGCAGTATTTT.

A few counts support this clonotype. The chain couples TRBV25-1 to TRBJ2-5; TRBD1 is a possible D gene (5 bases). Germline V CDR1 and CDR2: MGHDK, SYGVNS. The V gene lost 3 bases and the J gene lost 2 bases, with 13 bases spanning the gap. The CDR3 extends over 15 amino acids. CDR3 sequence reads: CASSDGGADQETQYF. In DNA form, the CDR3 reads TGTGCCAGCAGTGACGGTGGGGCTGATCAAGAGACCCAGTACTTC.

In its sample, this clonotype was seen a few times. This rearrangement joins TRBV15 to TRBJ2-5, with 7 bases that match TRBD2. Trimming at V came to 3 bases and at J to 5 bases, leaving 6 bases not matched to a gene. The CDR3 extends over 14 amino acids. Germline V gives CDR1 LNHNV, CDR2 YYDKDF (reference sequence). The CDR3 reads CATSSKGREETQYF. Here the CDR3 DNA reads TGTGCCACCAGCAGTAAGGGGCGGGAGGAGACCCAGTACTTC.

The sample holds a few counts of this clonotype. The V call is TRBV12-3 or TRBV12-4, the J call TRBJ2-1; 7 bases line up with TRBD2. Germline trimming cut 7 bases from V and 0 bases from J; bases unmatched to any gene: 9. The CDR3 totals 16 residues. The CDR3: CASNHGGGSSYNEQFF. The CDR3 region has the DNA TGTGCCAGCAACCACGGAGGCGGGAGCTCCTACAATGAGCAGTTCTTC.

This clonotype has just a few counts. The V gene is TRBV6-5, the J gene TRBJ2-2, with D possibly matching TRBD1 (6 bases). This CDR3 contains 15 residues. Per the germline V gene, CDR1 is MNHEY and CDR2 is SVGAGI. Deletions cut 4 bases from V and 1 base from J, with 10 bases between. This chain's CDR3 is CASSSTGWNTGELFF. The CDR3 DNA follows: TGTGCCAGCAGTTCGACAGGATGGAACACCGGGGAGCTGTTTTTT.